One sample yielded the 3 T cell receptor beta chains listed below, sequenced in a study of cytomegalovirus exposure and HLA in healthy donors. The PCR made use of 60 Vbeta and 13 Jbeta primers. Libraries were prepared by immunoSEQ multiplex PCR; TCRdb keeps only in-frame clonotypes and omits some of them. The repertoire holds about 130,000 clones, around 76% seen once, with about 12% in the top ten. Sequenced material: PBMCs. Receptor source: a woman in her fifties or sixties in good health and CMV-seropositive.

The chain links TRBV18 to TRBJ1-1, with D possibly matching TRBD1 (5 bases). This CDR3 region has 13 residues. Germline CDR1 and CDR2: KGHSH and LQKENI. V was pared by 6 bases and J by 4 bases, with 12 bases between. CDR3 sequence reads: CASSPVGGTEAFF. CDR3 DNA sequence: TGTGCCAGCTCGCCAGTCGGGGGCACTGAAGCTTTCTTT.

The rearrangement joins TRBV13 to TRBJ1-2; TRBD1 agrees at 7 bases. The CDR3 length is 14 residues. The V gene's germline CDR1 is PRHDT and CDR2 FYEKMQ (reference sequence). V trimming: 5 bases; J trimming: 3 bases; junction bases outside the gene matches: 6. CDR3: CASSRRDRYYGYTF. The CDR3 DNA is TGTGCCAGCAGCCGCCGGGACAGATACTATGGCTACACCTTC.

The chain uses TRBV6-1 and TRBJ1-4; 7 nucleotides align to TRBD1. From germline, CDR1 is MNHNS and CDR2 SASEGT. Losses at the gene ends were 8 bases for V and 4 bases for J; bases not matched to a gene: 10. The CDR3 is 15 amino acids. The CDR3, as DNA: TGTGCCAGCTCTAGACAGGGCCTCTTTAATGAAAAACTGTTTTTT. Its protein product is CASSRQGLFNEKLFF.